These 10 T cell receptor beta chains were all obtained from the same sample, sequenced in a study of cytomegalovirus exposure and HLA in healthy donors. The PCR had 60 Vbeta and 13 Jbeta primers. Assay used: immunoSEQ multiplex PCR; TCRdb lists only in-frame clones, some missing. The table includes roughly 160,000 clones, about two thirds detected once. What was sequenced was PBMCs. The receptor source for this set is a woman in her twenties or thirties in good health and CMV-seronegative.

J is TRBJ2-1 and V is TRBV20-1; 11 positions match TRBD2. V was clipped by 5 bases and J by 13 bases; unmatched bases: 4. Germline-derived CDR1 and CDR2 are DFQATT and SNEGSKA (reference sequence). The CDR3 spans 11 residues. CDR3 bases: TGCAGTGCTCCTAGCGGGGGGCTTCAGTTCTTC. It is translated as CSAPSGGLQFF.

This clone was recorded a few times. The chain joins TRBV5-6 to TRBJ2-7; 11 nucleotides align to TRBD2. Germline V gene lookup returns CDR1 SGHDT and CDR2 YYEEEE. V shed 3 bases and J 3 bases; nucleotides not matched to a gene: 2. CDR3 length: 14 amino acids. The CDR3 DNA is TGTGCCAGCAGCTACGGGACTAGCGGCTACGAGCAGTACTTC. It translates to CASSYGTSGYEQYF.

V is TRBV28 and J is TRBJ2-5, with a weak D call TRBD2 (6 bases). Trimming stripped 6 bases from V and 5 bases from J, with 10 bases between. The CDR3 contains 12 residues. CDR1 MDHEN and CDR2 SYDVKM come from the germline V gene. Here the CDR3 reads CASSAEGETQYF. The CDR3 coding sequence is TGTGCCAGCAGCGCGGAGGGGGAGACCCAGTACTTC.

CDR3 in DNA: TGTGCCAGCAGCCTGCTTGAGACAGGGGACATTCAGTACTTC. Its protein product is CASSLLETGDIQYF. The chain combines TRBV2 with TRBJ2-4, with 8 bases lining up with TRBD1. V shed 6 bases, J shed 8 bases, and the junction held 9 bases outside the gene matches. Looked up from germline, CDR1 is SNHLY and CDR2 is FYNNEI. The CDR3 length is 14 residues.

The CDR3 sequence: CASSDWGQSFYEQYF. The CDR3 DNA reads TGTGCCAGCAGTGATTGGGGACAGTCGTTCTACGAGCAGTACTTC. J is TRBJ2-7 and V is TRBV6-1; 7 nucleotides line up with TRBD1. Per germline, CDR1 MNHNS and CDR2 SASEGT. This CDR3 has 15 residues. The V gene end was trimmed by 3 bases and the J gene end by 3 bases; junction bases not matched to a gene: 8.

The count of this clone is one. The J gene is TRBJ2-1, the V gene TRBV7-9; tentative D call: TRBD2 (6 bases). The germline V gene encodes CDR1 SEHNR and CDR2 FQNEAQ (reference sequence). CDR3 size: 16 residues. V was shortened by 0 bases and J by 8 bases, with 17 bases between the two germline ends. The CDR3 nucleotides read TGTGCCAGCAGCTTAGCGGTTTCGGTTTCGGGGGATGAGCAGTTCTTC. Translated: CASSLAVSVSGDEQFF. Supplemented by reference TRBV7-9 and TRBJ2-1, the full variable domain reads DTGVSQNPRHKITKRGQNVTFRCDPISEHNRLYWYRQTLGQGPEFLTYFQNEAQLEKSRLLSDRFSAERPKGSFSTLEIQRTEQGDSAMYLCASSLAVSVSGDEQFFGPGTRLTVL.

CDR3 nucleotides: TGTGCCAGCAGTTCTCCCAGGGATTGGTACACTGAAGCTTTCTTT. Translation: CASSSPRDWYTEAFF. The chain couples TRBV28 to TRBJ1-1, with a possible D match to TRBD1 (5 bases). CDR1 and CDR2 from the germline V gene are MDHEN and SYDVKM. The CDR3 covers 15 residues. V was shortened by 4 bases and J by 3 bases, with 15 bases between the two germline ends.

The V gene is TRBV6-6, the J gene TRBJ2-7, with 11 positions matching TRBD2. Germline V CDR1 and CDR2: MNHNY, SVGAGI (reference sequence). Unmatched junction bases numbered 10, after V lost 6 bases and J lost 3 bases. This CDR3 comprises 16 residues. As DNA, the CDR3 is TGTGCCAGCAGCACCCCCACTAGCGGGGGAGGCTACGAGCAGTACTTC. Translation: CASSTPTSGGGYEQYF.

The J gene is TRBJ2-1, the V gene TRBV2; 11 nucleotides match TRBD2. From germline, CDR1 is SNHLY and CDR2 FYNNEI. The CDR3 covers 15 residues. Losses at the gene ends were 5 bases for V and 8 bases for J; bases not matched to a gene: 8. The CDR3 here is CASSRLTSGNDEQFF. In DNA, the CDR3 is TGTGCCAGCAGTCGGTTGACTAGCGGGAACGATGAGCAGTTCTTC.

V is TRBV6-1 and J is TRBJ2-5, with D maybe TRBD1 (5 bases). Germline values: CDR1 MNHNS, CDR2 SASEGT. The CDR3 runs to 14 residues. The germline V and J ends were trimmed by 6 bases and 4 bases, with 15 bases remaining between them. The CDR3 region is CASSQAGITETQYF. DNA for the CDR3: TGTGCCAGCAGCCAAGCAGGGATCACAGAGACCCAGTACTTC.